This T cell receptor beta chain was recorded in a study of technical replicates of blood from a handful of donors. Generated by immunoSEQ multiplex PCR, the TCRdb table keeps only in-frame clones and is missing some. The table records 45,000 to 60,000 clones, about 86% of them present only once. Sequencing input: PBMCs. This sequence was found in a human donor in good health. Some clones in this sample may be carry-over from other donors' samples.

The CDR3: CASRLMERARGDTQYF. The CDR3 bases are TGTGCAAGTCGCTTAATGGAGAGGGCCCGGGGAGATACGCAGTATTTT. The chain employs TRBV12-2 and TRBJ2-3; the DNA was not compared with TRBD2, the D call given in the table. TRBV12-2 is shown as a pseudogene. This CDR3 has 16 amino acids.